This T cell receptor (beta chain) was identified during a study of T-cell reconstitution after alpha-beta-depleted transplantation in children. This clonotype was detected many times. Unique molecular identifiers featured in how the TCRbeta library was prepared. TCRdb re-derived calls from the PCR reads in MiXCR, one entry per CDR3 protein. This table holds some 840,000 distinct CDR3 sequences, about 15% found once. The input for sequencing was PBMCs, mostly from graft donor cells, taken 360 days after TCRalphabeta/CD19-depleted stem cell transplant. The TCR comes from a male patient between 10 and 17 years old who had a stem cell transplant for acute lymphoblastic leukemia, so the T cells may come from the graft donor.

CDR3 sequence (DNA): TGTGCCAGCAGAATATATAGCGGGAGACCGGAGACCCAGTACTTC. Its translation is CASRIYSGRPETQYF. This chain connects TRBV7-9 to TRBJ2-5; 9 bases fit TRBD2. Germline V CDR1 and CDR2: SEHNR, FQNEAQ (reference sequence). J was trimmed by 5 bases and V by 6 bases; bases with no gene match: 10. The CDR3 spans 15 residues.